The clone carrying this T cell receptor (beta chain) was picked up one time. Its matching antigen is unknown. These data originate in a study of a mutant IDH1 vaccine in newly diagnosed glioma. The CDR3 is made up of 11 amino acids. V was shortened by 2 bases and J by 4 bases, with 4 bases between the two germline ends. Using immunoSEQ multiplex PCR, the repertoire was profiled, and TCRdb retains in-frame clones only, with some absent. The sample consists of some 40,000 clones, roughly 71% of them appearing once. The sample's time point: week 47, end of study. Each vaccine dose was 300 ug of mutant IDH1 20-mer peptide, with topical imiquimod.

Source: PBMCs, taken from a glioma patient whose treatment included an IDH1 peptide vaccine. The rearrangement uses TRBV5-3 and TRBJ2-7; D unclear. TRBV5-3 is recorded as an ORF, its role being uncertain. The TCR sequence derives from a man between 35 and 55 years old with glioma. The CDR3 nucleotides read TGTGCCAGAAGCTTACGGTACGAGCAGTACGTC. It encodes CARSLRYEQYV.